This record concerns one T cell receptor (beta chain) sequence. The data derive from a study of blood T cells in healthy people across ages. Next came a second PCR, run for roughly 6 to 11 cycles, which used a sample-barcoded 5' primer along with a J-beta primer mix. MiXCR was run by TCRdb on the 5' RACE reads, yielding one entry per CDR3 protein. Of about 1,500,000 distinct CDR3 sequences in the sample, roughly 45% are singletons; the top ten hold 7% to 9%. The length of the CDR3 is 11 residues. Germline V gene data show CDR1 as DFQATT and CDR2 as SNEGSKA (reference sequence). The receptor comes from a woman aged 18-29 years in good health. The chain links TRBV20-1 to TRBJ2-1; the D is unclear. The sample comprised blood. The CDR3 nucleotides are TGCAGCCCCTTCTCCTACAATGAGCAGTTCTTC. Translation: CSPFSYNEQFF.